This TCR beta chain is drawn from a study of shared clonotypes between healthy human individuals. General observations from the study: Clonotypes that were shared across a few donors made up 4% to 6% of naive CD4 clonotypes. Expectations were that clonotype sharing among donors would be affected by sequencing depth.

The CDR3 loop spans 14 amino acids. The V and J ends lost 3 bases and 2 bases respectively, with 11 bases between them. Germline V gene sequence: CDR1 MNHEY, CDR2 SMNVEV (reference sequence). Libraries were prepared by immunoSEQ multiplex PCR; TCRdb keeps only in-frame clonotypes and omits some of them. Found here are about 120,000 clones, 68% of them singletons; the top ten hold about 23%. This clone has more than one count but fewer than ten. Its antigen is currently unknown. Other DNA sequences in the sample encode the same CDR3. The donor population consisted of healthy HIV-negative adults with no recent acute infections or vaccinations. Researchers reported that CD8 memory united CD45RO+ cells with CCR7-negative CD45RA+ TemRA cells.

The TCR comes from a woman in her 30s in good health. V is TRBV27 and J is TRBJ2-7; D is possibly TRBD1 (6 bases). Sequencing input: memory CD8+ T cells sorted from blood. Subset meaning: CD45RO+ cells pooled with CCR7-negative TemRA cells. CDR3 sequence (DNA): TGTGCCAGCAGTTTTTCACAGGGACCCTACGAGCAGTACTTC. Translated: CASSFSQGPYEQYF.